The rows below give T cell receptor beta chains drawn from one sample of a study of cytomegalovirus exposure and HLA in healthy donors. Only in-frame clones appear in the TCRdb table, and some are missing; sequencing was by immunoSEQ multiplex PCR. The repertoire has about 200,000 clones, roughly 85% of them found once; the top ten carry around 2%. Sample: PBMCs. All receptors derive from a young man in good health and CMV-seronegative. Each CDR3 is given with its conserved first and last residue. The D gene is left open where the match is weak. Size values are once, few and many counts, or a class for expanded clones, and some rows have none.

cdr3_length j_call d_call v_call clone_size cdr3_nt cdr3_aa
15 TRBJ2-3 TRBD2 TRBV30 - TGTGCCTGGAGTCTACTAGCGGGGGCCACAGATACGCAGTATTTT CAWSLLAGATDTQYF
15 TRBJ1-5 - TRBV5-1 - TGCGCCAGCAGCTTGGACTCTGGGGGGAATCAGCCCCAGCATTTT CASSLDSGGNQPQHF
18 TRBJ1-6 TRBD1 TRBV25-1 - TGTGCCAGCAGTGGCCCTCCGGGACAGGTCTCCTATAATTCACCCCTCCACTTT CASSGPPGQVSYNSPLHF
14 TRBJ2-2 - TRBV4-3 - TGCGCCAGCAGCCAAGTGGGGGAGGCCGGGGAGCTGTTTTTT CASSQVGEAGELFF
13 TRBJ2-7 TRBD2 TRBV11-2 - TGTGCCAGCAGCTCTCGGGACGGGGGGGAGCAGTACTTC CASSSRDGGEQYF
16 TRBJ2-3 TRBD1 TRBV5-6 - TGTGCCAGCAGCTTGGTATTTACAGGGGGCCCAGATACGCAGTATTTT CASSLVFTGGPDTQYF
16 TRBJ2-2 - TRBV19 - TGTGCCACCACGCCGCCGACAGACCCGAACACCGGGGAGCTGTTTTTT CATTPPTDPNTGELFF
14 TRBJ2-7 - TRBV15 - TGTGCCACCAGCGGATTGGACAACTCCTACGAGCAGTACTTC CATSGLDNSYEQYF
15 TRBJ1-1 - TRBV5-1 - TGCGCCAGCAGCCTACAGGGAGGGGTGATCGCTGAAGCTTTCTTT CASSLQGGVIAEAFF
13 TRBJ2-3 - TRBV7-9 - TGTGCCAGCAGCCCCCAGAGCACAGATACGCAGTATTTT CASSPQSTDTQYF
15 TRBJ2-5 TRBD2 TRBV19 - TGTGCCAGTAGTATGACTAGCGGGCTTCAAGAGACCCAGTACTTC CASSMTSGLQETQYF
15 TRBJ2-1 TRBD2 TRBV25-1 few TGTGCCAGCAGTGTGGGGAGGGGAAATTACAATGAGCAGTTCTTC CASSVGRGNYNEQFF
15 TRBJ2-1 TRBD2 TRBV6-5 - TGTGCCAGCAGTTACAACGGGAGGCAATACAATGAGCAGTTCTTC CASSYNGRQYNEQFF
18 TRBJ2-7 - TRBV12-2 - TGTGCAAGTCGCTCGTCCATCCTCCAGGGAGGGCACTCCTACGAGCAGTACTTC CASRSSILQGGHSYEQYF
16 TRBJ2-2 - TRBV27 - TGTGCCAGCGGACCCTCGGGACACTGGAACACCGGGGAGCTGTTTTTT CASGPSGHWNTGELFF
14 TRBJ1-5 TRBD1 TRBV30 - TGTGCCTGGAGGGGGACAGGGGAGGGTCAGCCCCAGCATTTT CAWRGTGEGQPQHF
13 TRBJ2-5 - TRBV30 - TGTGCCTGGAGTGGAACAGGCCAAGAGACCCAGTACTTC CAWSGTGQETQYF
16 TRBJ1-4 TRBD1 TRBV28 - TGTGCCAGCAGTTCTAGGGGTACAGGGGGTTCAGGAAAACTGTTTTTT CASSSRGTGGSGKLFF
16 TRBJ1-3 TRBD1 TRBV9 - TGTGCCAGCACCGGGGGGACAGGGGGATTTGGAAACACCATATATTTT CASTGGTGGFGNTIYF
14 TRBJ2-3 - TRBV28 - TGTGCCAGCATTGGGCCATACCGCACAGATACGCAGTATTTT CASIGPYRTDTQYF
17 TRBJ2-7 TRBD1 TRBV4-3 once TGCGCCAGCAGCCCATATGGGACCGGGACAGGCACCTACGAGCAGTACTTC CASSPYGTGTGTYEQYF
17 TRBJ2-2 TRBD1 TRBV2 - TGTGCCATCCCACTTGACAGGACAGGGGTCGTCACCGGGGAGCTGTTTTTT CAIPLDRTGVVTGELFF
14 TRBJ2-7 TRBD2 TRBV2 - TGTGCCAGCAGGAGACTAGCGAGGAACTACGAGCAGTACTTC CASRRLARNYEQYF
16 TRBJ2-3 - TRBV12-5 - TGTGCTAGTGGAGAAATTGGACAGCACCTCACAGATACGCAGTATTTT CASGEIGQHLTDTQYF
15 TRBJ2-7 - TRBV5-4 - TGTGCCAGCAGCTTCCGGGACTTACACTCCTACGAGCAGTACTTC CASSFRDLHSYEQYF
15 TRBJ2-3 - TRBV5-6 - TGTGCCAGCAGCTTGAATGCAGGGAGCACAGATACGCAGTATTTT CASSLNAGSTDTQYF
11 TRBJ2-5 - TRBV6-1 - TGTGCCAGCAGTGAGCGGGAGACCCAGTACTTC CASSERETQYF
15 TRBJ2-1 - TRBV27 - TGTGCCAGCAGTTTAAATAGCGGCTCCTACAATGAGCAGTTCTTC CASSLNSGSYNEQFF
14 TRBJ1-5 - TRBV6-5 once TGTGCCAGCAGTCCCCAGGATAACAATCAGCCCCAGCATTTT CASSPQDNNQPQHF
16 TRBJ2-1 TRBD2 TRBV5-1 - TGCGCCAGCAGCTTGGCCCTAGCGGGGGCTTACAATGAGCAGTTCTTC CASSLALAGAYNEQFF
12 TRBJ2-7 - TRBV7-2 - TGTGCCAGCAGCTTTACCCCCTACGAGCAGTACTTC CASSFTPYEQYF
16 TRBJ2-2 TRBD2 TRBV2 - TGTGCCAGCAGGCCTAGCGGGAGGGCCTCTCCCGGGGAGCTGTTTTTT CASRPSGRASPGELFF
14 TRBJ1-6 TRBD1 TRBV6-5 - TGTGCCAGCAGAAAACAGGGGGCCAAGGTTGCCCTCCACTTT CASRKQGAKVALHF
15 TRBJ1-5 TRBD1 TRBV19 once TGTGCCAGTAGTGGGGGAGGACAGGAAGATCAGCCCCAGCATTTT CASSGGGQEDQPQHF
14 TRBJ2-7 - TRBV6-5 - TGTGCCAGCAGTTACTCGAGCTATTCCTACGAGCAGTACTTC CASSYSSYSYEQYF
15 TRBJ2-7 - TRBV6-5 - TGTGCCAGCAGTTACTCGTCTTCAGGGGGGAGTGAGCAGTACTTC CASSYSSSGGSEQYF
15 TRBJ1-4 TRBD1 TRBV4-3 once TGCGCCAGCAGCCAAGAGGACAGGGTAGACGAAAAACTGTTTTTT CASSQEDRVDEKLFF
13 TRBJ1-1 - TRBV6-1 - TGTGCCAGCAGTGACAGGGATGTAATTGAAGCTTTCTTT CASSDRDVIEAFF
18 TRBJ2-1 TRBD2 TRBV30 - TGTGCCTGGAGTGCATCCGTGTGGACTAGCGGGGAGTTCGATGAGCAGTTCTTC CAWSASVWTSGEFDEQFF
12 TRBJ1-2 - TRBV30 - TGTGCCTGGAGTGTAGGGGAATCTGGCTACACCTTC CAWSVGESGYTF
16 TRBJ2-1 TRBD2 TRBV9 - TGTGCCAGCAGCCCCGGGACTAGCGGGAGGCTCAATGAGCAGTTCTTC CASSPGTSGRLNEQFF
15 TRBJ2-3 TRBD1 TRBV5-1 - TGCGCCAGCAGCTTGACAGGGGGGTTAGGGGATACGCAGTATTTT CASSLTGGLGDTQYF
16 TRBJ2-1 TRBD1 TRBV4-3 - TGCGCCAGCAGCCAAGTTCTACAGGGGTCCTACAATGAGCAGTTCTTC CASSQVLQGSYNEQFF
14 TRBJ1-2 TRBD1 TRBV27 once TGTGCCAGCAGTTTCCGACAGGGGGCGCATGGCTACACCTTC CASSFRQGAHGYTF
15 TRBJ2-5 TRBD2 TRBV13 - TGTGCCAGCAGCTTAGTAGCGGGGGGCCAAGAGACCCAGTACTTC CASSLVAGGQETQYF
16 TRBJ2-7 - TRBV5-6 - TGTGCCAGCAGCTCCATGCACAGGGCTACCAACTACGAGCAGTACTTC CASSSMHRATNYEQYF
17 TRBJ2-4 TRBD1 TRBV30 - TGTGCCTGGGCTAAGACCGGGACAGGGGTAGCCAAAAACATTCAGTACTTC CAWAKTGTGVAKNIQYF
15 TRBJ2-1 TRBD2 TRBV28 - TGTGCCAGCAGAACAGCTAGCGGGAACTACAATGAGCAGTTCTTC CASRTASGNYNEQFF
13 TRBJ2-1 - TRBV5-1 - TGCGCCAGCAGCAATAGCGTAGTAGATGAGCAGTTCTTC CASSNSVVDEQFF